This T cell receptor beta chain was captured by sequencing in a study of blood T cell repertoires in COVID-19. Across the whole study: The origin of the acute and convalescent COVID-19 samples was the United States, Italy and Spain. Sources were T cells, B-cell-depleted T cells, or PBMCs; the material itself was cDNA or gDNA.

The V end lost 2 bases, the J end lost 0 bases, and 16 bases lay between the germline ends. The CDR3 has 17 residues. Germline-derived CDR1 and CDR2 are ENHRY and SYGVKD. The assay was immunoSEQ multiplex PCR, and TCRdb's table has in-frame clones only and misses some. The sample has around 100,000 clones, roughly 87% seen once. This receptor was taken from a woman older than 75 in a cohort sampled during active COVID-19. The chain links TRBV10-3 to TRBJ1-2, with D tentatively TRBD1 (5 bases). Input material: peripheral blood. CDR3 sequence: CAISESRQPLANYGYTF. The CDR3 bases are TGTGCCATCAGTGAGAGCAGACAGCCCCTAGCTAACTATGGCTACACCTTC.